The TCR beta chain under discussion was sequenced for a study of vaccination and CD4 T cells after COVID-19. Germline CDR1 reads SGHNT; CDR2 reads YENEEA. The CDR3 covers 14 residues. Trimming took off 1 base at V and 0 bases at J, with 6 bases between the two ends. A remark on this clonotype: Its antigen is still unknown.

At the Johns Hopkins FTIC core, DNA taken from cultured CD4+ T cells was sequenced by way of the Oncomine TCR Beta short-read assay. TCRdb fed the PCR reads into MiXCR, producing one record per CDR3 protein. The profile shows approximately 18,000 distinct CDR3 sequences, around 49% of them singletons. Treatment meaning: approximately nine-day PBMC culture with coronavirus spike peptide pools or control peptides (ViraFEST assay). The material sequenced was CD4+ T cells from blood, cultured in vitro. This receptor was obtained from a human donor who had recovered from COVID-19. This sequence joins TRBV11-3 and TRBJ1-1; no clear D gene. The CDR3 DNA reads TGTGCCAGCAGCTTAGGCAGAATGAACACTGAAGCTTTCTTT. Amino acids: CASSLGRMNTEAFF.